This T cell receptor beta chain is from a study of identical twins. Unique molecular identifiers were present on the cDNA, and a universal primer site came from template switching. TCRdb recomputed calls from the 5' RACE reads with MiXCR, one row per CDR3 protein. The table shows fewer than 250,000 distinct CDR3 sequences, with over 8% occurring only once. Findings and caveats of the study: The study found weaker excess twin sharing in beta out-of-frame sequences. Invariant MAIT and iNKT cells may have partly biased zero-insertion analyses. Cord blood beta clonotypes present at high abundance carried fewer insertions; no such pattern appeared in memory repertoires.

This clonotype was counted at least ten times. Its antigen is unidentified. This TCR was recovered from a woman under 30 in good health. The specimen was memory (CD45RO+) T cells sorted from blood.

The DNA of the CDR3 is TGTGCCAGCAGTGTGGGGACAATAAATCAGCCCCAGCATTTT. Protein: CASSVGTINQPQHF. V usage is TRBV25-1 and J usage is TRBJ1-5; D may be TRBD1 (6 bases). CDR1 and CDR2 (germline): MGHDK, SYGVNS. This CDR3 spans 14 amino acids. V was pared by 4 bases and J by 4 bases, with 11 bases between.